This section outlines one T cell receptor (beta chain) sequence together with its context. Its antigen is unknown. This sample is drawn from a study of T-cell reconstitution after alpha-beta-depleted transplantation in children. Study-wide results and limits: Several hundred rapidly expanded clones from non-depleted graft cells reportedly supplied alpha-beta T cells about two months post-transplant. Newly produced T cells mostly provided counts and TCRbeta diversity after one year, as hyperexpanded clones declined.

This CDR3 contains 16 residues. Looked up from germline, CDR1 is MDHEN and CDR2 is SYDVKM. V was shortened by 5 bases and J by 0 bases, with 14 bases between the two germline ends. Construction of the TCRbeta library involved unique molecular identifiers. TCRdb ran MiXCR on the PCR reads and lists one entry per CDR3 protein. The sample carries 90,000 to 100,000 distinct CDR3 sequences, 23% recorded once. The rearrangement uses TRBV28 and TRBJ1-3; D is unclear. The starting material was PBMCs, obtained before TCRalphabeta/CD19-depleted stem cell transplant. This clonotype was sampled from a boy younger than 10 with acute lymphoblastic leukemia, due to receive a stem cell transplant. The CDR3 coding sequence is TGTGCCAGCAGTCCGCCGAGGGCCCACTCTGGAAACACCATATATTTT. It is translated as CASSPPRAHSGNTIYF.